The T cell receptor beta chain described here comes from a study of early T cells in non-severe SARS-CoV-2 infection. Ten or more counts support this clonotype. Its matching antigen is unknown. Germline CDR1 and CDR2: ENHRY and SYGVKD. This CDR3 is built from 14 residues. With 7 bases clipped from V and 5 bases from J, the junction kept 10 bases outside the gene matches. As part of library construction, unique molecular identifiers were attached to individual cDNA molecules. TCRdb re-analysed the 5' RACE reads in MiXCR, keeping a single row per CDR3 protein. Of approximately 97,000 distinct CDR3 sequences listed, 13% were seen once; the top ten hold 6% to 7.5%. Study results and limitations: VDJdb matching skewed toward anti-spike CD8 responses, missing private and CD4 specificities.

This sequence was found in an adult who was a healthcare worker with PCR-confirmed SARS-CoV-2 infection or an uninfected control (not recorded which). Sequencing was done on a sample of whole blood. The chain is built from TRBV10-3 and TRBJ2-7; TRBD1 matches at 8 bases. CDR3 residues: CAINPGQGSDEQYF. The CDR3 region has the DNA TGTGCCATCAATCCCGGACAGGGATCTGACGAGCAGTACTTC.